This T cell receptor (beta chain) was sequenced for a study of OX40 agonist ivuxolimab in advanced cancers. A note on the overall study: The costimulatory receptor OX40 (CD134) was targeted by ivuxolimab, a fully human IgG2 agonistic monoclonal antibody. Intravenous ivuxolimab was administered to patients every 2 weeks at six dose levels: 0.01, 0.1, 0.3, 1.5, 3 and 10 mg/kg. Of the approximately 53 patients in dose escalation, some 19 had hepatocellular carcinoma, some 15 had melanoma, 9 had renal cell carcinoma and 9 had head and neck cancer. A male proportion of 70% to 90% and a mean age of 60 years, ranging from roughly 23 to 80, were recorded for the dose-escalation cohort. Prior anti-PD-1, anti-PD-L1 or anti-CTLA-4 therapy was permitted, and 35% to 40% of dose-escalation patients had received checkpoint inhibitors. Three dose-escalation patients achieved partial responses, one with hepatocellular carcinoma and two with cutaneous melanoma. The purpose of peripheral TCRbeta sequencing was to test whether ivuxolimab changed TCR sequence diversity and led to clonal T-cell expansion. The paper covers the monotherapy dose-escalation part of the phase I ivuxolimab trial, which included N ≈ 57 patients.

The paper's findings and limits, for the study overall: At doses of 0.1 to 3.0 mg/kg, clonal expansion of both CD4+ and CD8+ blood T cells was observed from baseline to week 6. In the 0.1-3.0 mg/kg groups, partial responders were among the patients with the lowest normalized peripheral clonal expansion, particularly in CD8+ T cells. On average, CD8+ T cells showed more expanded clones than CD4+ T cells after ivuxolimab. The antigen specificity of the clonally expanded peripheral T cells was not determined. Low levels of normalized T-cell clonal expansion were also shown by some nonresponding patients.

The table lists this clone with a few counts. Its antigen specificity is not known. No quality values exist for individual bases; no much larger clone is one base distant. Patients with autoimmune disease history or receiving systemic immunosuppression were excluded from the trial. Peripheral blood for TCR sequencing was collected from all dose cohorts at baseline, on cycle 4 day 1, and on cycle 7 day 1. The samples were drawn from a first-in-human, open-label, multicenter phase I dose-escalation trial of ivuxolimab. The trial enrolled adults with locally advanced or metastatic head and neck squamous cell, hepatocellular, melanoma or renal cell carcinoma. Before TCR sequencing, CD4+ T cells and CD8+ T cells were sorted from peripheral blood as separate populations. For sequencing of the TCRbeta CDR3 region, genomic DNA was extracted from the sorted cells. The immunoSEQ Assay was used for sequencing of TCRbeta CDR3 regions. TCRdb limited this immuneACCESS table to in-frame rearrangements with V and J called. A share of clones is missing; checked studies link under half to unresolved V genes, and the rest is unexplained. The sample records under 80,000 clones, 86% of which are singletons. The ten largest clones take up roughly 0.79% of the sample.

The CDR3 spans 15 residues, from the cysteine through the phenylalanine. The sequence is cut down to CDR3 DNA, 45 bases in frame from base 1. Here V drops 10 bases and J drops 3 bases, and the junction holds 14 bases not matched to any gene. From the germline V gene (reference sequence), CDR1 is LNHDA and CDR2 is SQIVND. Sequenced material: CD4+ or CD8+ T cells sorted from blood, taken in a trial of the OX40 agonist ivuxolimab. This sequence originates from an adult with an advanced solid tumor such as melanoma, head and neck, liver or kidney cancer. Rearrangement joined TRBV19 to TRBJ2-7, with 8 middle bases fitting TRBD1. The CDR3 protein sequence reads: CATPRGTGVYYEQYF. In nucleotide form, the sequence is TGTGCCACCCCGAGGGGGACAGGCGTGTACTACGAGCAGTACTTC.